This T cell receptor (beta chain) originates from a study of T-cell memory formation after mild COVID-19. With 0 bases removed from V and 10 bases from J, the gap between germline ends came to 12 bases. Germline V gene lookup returns CDR1 LGHDT and CDR2 YNNKEL (reference sequence). The CDR3 length is 13 residues. The table lists this clonotype with many counts. MiXCR was run by TCRdb on the 5' RACE reads, yielding one entry per CDR3 protein. The table lists more than 150,000 distinct CDR3 sequences, under 20% of them singletons. Sample: PBMCs or a T cell subset sorted from them (not recorded which). The TCR originated in a man younger than 35 who had mild COVID-19 (a few samples of this study predate the infection). Cell type and time point are not known. The chain uses TRBV3-1 and TRBJ1-2, with a tentative D call TRBD1 (5 bases). The CDR3 DNA follows: TGTGCCAGCAGCCAAGATGGCGGGGCGAACTACACCTTC. This codes for CASSQDGGANYTF.